This is a list of T cell receptor beta chains from one sample in a study of CD4 T cells in relation to SARS-CoV-2 and coronaviruses. Their specific antigens are unknown. TCRdb keeps only in-frame clones here, not all; method: immunoSEQ multiplex PCR. Of 20,000 or so clones listed, just over 75% are singletons. Sequencing input: CD4+ T cells from PBMCs, cultured in vitro. The receptors here all came from a human donor in good health. Both conserved end residues are part of each CDR3. A D gene is named only where the DNA matches it firmly. Expanded clones are given a class, and other clones once, few, many or no size at all.

d_gene,abundance,v_gene,j_gene,CDR3aa,CDR3nt
.,.,TRBV6-5,TRBJ2-5,CASSRDIRETQYF,TGTGCCAGCAGCAGGGACATAAGGGAGACCCAGTACTTC
.,.,TRBV2,TRBJ1-2,CASRLREGGYTF,TGTGCCAGCAGGCTACGGGAGGGAGGCTACACCTTC
TRBD2,.,TRBV20-1,TRBJ2-3,CSASSRLAGHTDTQYF,TGCAGTGCTAGTTCGCGACTAGCGGGGCACACAGATACGCAGTATTTT
.,.,TRBV5-6,TRBJ2-7,CASSDGYEQYF,TGTGCCAGCAGCGACGGCTACGAGCAGTACTTC
TRBD1,.,TRBV5-6,TRBJ2-5,CASSSGTAARETQYF,TGTGCCAGCAGCTCCGGGACAGCCGCAAGAGAGACCCAGTACTTC
.,.,TRBV3-1/TRBV3-2,TRBJ2-5,CASSHTGGSVGLSGQYF,TGTGCCAGCAGCCATACGGGCGGGTCAGTGGGTTTAAGTGGCCAGTACTTC
TRBD2,.,TRBV6-5,TRBJ2-3,CASSYAGTSGTDTQYF,TGTGCCAGCAGTTACGCCGGGACTAGCGGCACAGATACGCAGTATTTT
.,medium-sized,TRBV29-1,TRBJ2-3,CSVVGGSTDTQYF,TGCAGCGTTGTAGGCGGGAGCACAGATACGCAGTATTTT
TRBD1,.,TRBV19,TRBJ1-2,CASSLLGQGGSNYGYTF,TGTGCCAGTAGTCTTCTTGGACAGGGAGGGTCTAACTATGGCTACACCTTC
TRBD2,.,TRBV19,TRBJ2-5,CASSLWTSGKETQYF,TGTGCCAGTAGTCTATGGACTAGCGGGAAGGAGACCCAGTACTTC
.,.,TRBV10-3,TRBJ2-7,CAISDSALEQYF,TGTGCCATCAGTGATTCGGCGCTCGAGCAGTACTTC
.,once,TRBV6-5,TRBJ1-1,CASSYSRVGTEAFF,TGTGCCAGCAGTTACTCCAGGGTCGGCACTGAAGCTTTCTTT
TRBD2,.,TRBV3-1/TRBV3-2,TRBJ2-2,CASRAGAAAGELFF,TGTGCCAGCAGAGCGGGAGCTGCGGCGGGGGAGCTGTTTTTT
.,.,TRBV7-9,TRBJ2-5,CASSFFTDQETQYF,TGTGCCAGCAGCTTCTTCACAGATCAAGAGACCCAGTACTTC
TRBD1,.,TRBV5-4,TRBJ2-5,CASSLEFRTGGRETQYF,TGTGCCAGCAGCTTGGAATTTCGGACAGGGGGTCGGGAGACCCAGTACTTC
TRBD1,once,TRBV19,TRBJ1-1,CASSPRGGTANTEAFF,TGTGCCAGTAGCCCGAGGGGCGGGACAGCAAACACTGAAGCTTTCTTT
.,.,TRBV11-2,TRBJ2-7,CASSLDQAGPYREQYF,TGTGCCAGCAGCTTAGATCAGGCAGGGCCTTATAGGGAGCAGTACTTC
.,once,TRBV19,TRBJ1-5,CASSIEGGARNQPQHF,TGTGCCAGTAGTATAGAAGGGGGGGCGCGCAATCAGCCCCAGCATTTT
TRBD1,.,TRBV9,TRBJ2-2,CASSWTGETGELFF,TGTGCCAGCAGCTGGACAGGGGAAACCGGGGAGCTGTTTTTT
TRBD1,.,TRBV6-5,TRBJ1-2,CASSYSPGTGGDGYTF,TGTGCCAGCAGTTACTCTCCCGGGACAGGGGGTGATGGCTACACCTTC
.,.,TRBV2,TRBJ1-5,CASSSQRSNQPQHF,TGTGCCAGCAGTTCCCAGCGAAGCAATCAGCCCCAGCATTTT
.,.,TRBV2,TRBJ1-4,CASSVQVYEKLFF,TGTGCCAGCAGTGTCCAGGTCTATGAAAAACTGTTTTTT
.,.,TRBV20-1,TRBJ2-5,CSASNQETQYF,TGCAGTGCTAGTAACCAAGAGACCCAGTACTTC
.,medium-sized,TRBV11-2,TRBJ2-7,CASSFGLSYEQYF,TGTGCCAGCAGCTTTGGTTTGTCCTACGAGCAGTACTTC
.,.,TRBV7-9,TRBJ2-7,CASTLGPEQYF,TGTGCCAGTACCCTAGGACCCGAGCAGTACTTC
.,.,TRBV18,TRBJ2-1,CASSPMSAGYPPIRNEQFF,TGTGCCAGCTCACCAATGTCTGCGGGGTACCCCCCCATTAGAAATGAGCAGTTCTTC
TRBD1,.,TRBV3-1/TRBV3-2,TRBJ2-7,CASSPRDRGSYEQYF,TGTGCCAGCAGCCCCCGGGACAGGGGCTCCTACGAGCAGTACTTC
.,few,TRBV6-5,TRBJ1-5,CASSYTRQANQPQHF,TGTGCCAGCAGTTACACCCGACAGGCGAATCAGCCCCAGCATTTT
.,.,TRBV12-5,TRBJ1-3,CASGSLMGNTIYF,TGTGCTAGTGGTTCCCTCATGGGAAACACCATATATTTT
.,.,TRBV7-7,TRBJ2-5,CASSQSTTGRETQYF,TGTGCCAGCAGCCAAAGTACGACCGGGAGAGAGACCCAGTACTTC
TRBD2,.,TRBV5-5,TRBJ2-1,CASSLVPSGTVDEQFF,TGTGCCAGCAGCTTGGTGCCTAGCGGGACTGTAGATGAGCAGTTCTTC
TRBD1,.,TRBV28,TRBJ2-1,CASSLSRPGQGTYNEQFF,TGTGCCAGCAGTCTGAGTCGTCCGGGACAGGGGACCTACAATGAGCAGTTCTTC
.,.,TRBV6-5,TRBJ2-6,CASSRVRSGANVLTF,TGTGCCAGCTCCAGAGTCCGCTCTGGGGCCAACGTCCTGACTTTC
.,.,TRBV24-1,TRBJ2-3,CATSDVAPDTQYF,TGTGCCACCAGTGATGTAGCCCCAGATACGCAGTATTTT
TRBD2,.,TRBV14,TRBJ2-4,CASSQWGREAEPKYF,TGTGCCAGCAGCCAATGGGGACGGGAGGCCGAACCGAAGTACTTC
TRBD2,.,TRBV6-6,TRBJ2-3,CASRRTSGRRTDTQYF,TGTGCCAGCAGAAGGACTAGCGGGAGGAGAACAGATACGCAGTATTTT
TRBD2,.,TRBV7-8,TRBJ2-6,CASSLVGSGRRSGANVLTF,TGTGCCAGCAGCTTAGTGGGTAGCGGGAGGCGCTCTGGGGCCAACGTCCTGACTTTC
TRBD1,few,TRBV10-3,TRBJ1-1,CAISAEGGVLAEAFF,TGTGCCATCAGTGCTGAAGGGGGCGTGTTGGCTGAAGCTTTCTTT
.,.,TRBV6-1,TRBJ2-5,CASSEGPQIEETQYF,TGTGCCAGCAGTGAAGGTCCCCAGATAGAAGAGACCCAGTACTTC
.,.,TRBV19,TRBJ2-2,CASRPSSVAGELFF,TGTGCCAGTAGGCCTAGCAGCGTCGCCGGGGAGCTGTTTTTT
.,.,TRBV3-1/TRBV3-2,TRBJ1-1,CASSQGRGTEAFF,TGTGCCAGCAGCCAAGGGAGGGGCACTGAAGCTTTCTTT
TRBD1,few,TRBV7-3,TRBJ2-1,CASSLRRGQEQFF,TGTGCCAGCAGCTTAAGAAGGGGGCAGGAGCAGTTCTTC
TRBD2,.,TRBV2,TRBJ2-1,CASSEGGSGTRWGEQFF,TGTGCCAGCAGTGAAGGAGGCAGCGGGACGAGGTGGGGTGAGCAGTTCTTC
.,medium-sized,TRBV7-9,TRBJ2-7,CASGPITDSYEQYF,TGTGCCAGCGGCCCGATAACAGATTCCTACGAGCAGTACTTC
.,few,TRBV3-1/TRBV3-2,TRBJ2-2,CASSRLGEELFF,TGTGCCAGCAGCCGCCTTGGAGAGGAGCTGTTTTTT
.,.,TRBV4-2,TRBJ1-2,CASSRSGTNYGYTF,TGTGCCAGCAGCCGATCCGGGACTAACTATGGCTACACCTTC
.,.,TRBV29-1,TRBJ1-2,CSVTSDSYGYTF,TGCAGCGTTACATCGGACAGCTATGGCTACACCTTC
TRBD2,.,TRBV19,TRBJ2-3,CARTSRTDTQYF,TGTGCCAGGACTAGCCGCACAGATACGCAGTATTTT